A selection of T cell receptor beta chains follows, all from one sample in a study of radiation and T cells in renal cell carcinoma. Generated by immunoSEQ multiplex PCR, the TCRdb table keeps only in-frame clones and is missing some. Here the sample spans approximately 31,000 clones, 81% being singletons. The sample here was blood, taken from a patient whose treatment included radiotherapy and nephrectomy. Receptors were obtained from a man aged 60 to 75 with renal cell carcinoma. CDR3s include the opening cysteine and the closing phenylalanine or tryptophan. The D gene is left open where the match is weak. A row's size may be missing; if present it is once, few, many or a size class.

>-|TRBV11-2|TRBJ1-5|-
CASSPGAGVNQPQHF
TGTGCCAGCAGCCCCGGGGCAGGTGTTAATCAGCCCCAGCATTTT
>-|TRBV7-9|TRBJ2-3|-
CASPRRGTDTQYF
TGTGCCAGCCCCCGTCGGGGGACAGATACGCAGTATTTT
>-|TRBV10-3|TRBJ1-4|-
CAISERGGGTNEKLFF
TGTGCCATCAGTGAGAGGGGCGGGGGCACTAATGAAAAACTGTTTTTT
>-|TRBV5-1|TRBJ2-7|-
CASSLERQNSYEQYF
TGCGCCAGCAGCTTGGAGCGCCAGAACTCCTACGAGCAGTACTTC
>few|TRBV9|TRBJ2-7|-
CASSVEIGIAYEQYF
TGTGCCAGCAGCGTAGAAATAGGCATAGCCTACGAGCAGTACTTC
>-|TRBV11-3|TRBJ2-1|-
CASSLPGNEQFF
TGTGCCAGCAGCTTACCCGGGAATGAGCAGTTCTTC
>-|TRBV2|TRBJ2-7|TRBD2
CASSRTSGRANF
TGTGCCAGCAGTCGGACTAGCGGGAGGGCCAACTTC
>-|TRBV12-2|TRBJ2-7|-
CASRFGGEQYF
TGTGCAAGTCGCTTCGGGGGCGAGCAGTACTTC
>-|TRBV14|TRBJ2-5|-
CASSQGLGETQYF
TGTGCCAGCAGCCAAGGGCTAGGGGAGACCCAGTACTTC
>-|TRBV10-3|TRBJ2-5|-
CAISESIWGRGPQETQYF
TGTGCCATCAGTGAGTCGATTTGGGGCCGGGGACCCCAAGAGACCCAGTACTTC
>-|TRBV7-2|TRBJ2-1|TRBD2
CASSSPGRGQFF
TGTGCCAGCAGCTCTCCAGGGAGGGGGCAGTTCTTC
>once|TRBV5-1|TRBJ2-2|TRBD2
CASSWGLAGRTGELFF
TGCGCCAGCAGCTGGGGACTAGCGGGTCGCACCGGGGAGCTGTTTTTT
>-|TRBV2|TRBJ1-5|-
CASSPGPHNQPQHF
TGTGCCAGCAGCCCGGGGCCTCACAATCAGCCCCAGCATTTT
>-|TRBV5-1|TRBJ2-2|-
CASSLGVFTGELFF
TGCGCCAGCAGCTTGGGAGTGTTTACCGGGGAGCTGTTTTTT
>once|TRBV10-3|TRBJ1-1|TRBD1
CAIKVDRENTEAFF
TGTGCCATCAAGGTGGACAGGGAGAACACTGAAGCTTTCTTT
>-|TRBV7-2|TRBJ1-3|-
CASSPVLDTIYF
TGTGCCAGCAGCCCGGTGTTGGACACCATATATTTT
>-|TRBV6-4|TRBJ2-2|TRBD1
CASSDSFGRGGDTGELFF
TGTGCCAGCAGTGACTCGTTTGGGAGAGGGGGCGACACCGGGGAGCTGTTTTTT
>-|TRBV19|TRBJ2-1|-
CASSDRHGEQFF
TGTGCCAGTAGTGACCGACATGGGGAGCAGTTCTTC
>-|TRBV4-3|TRBJ2-1|-
CASSQERTNRYNEQFF
TGCGCCAGCAGCCAAGAACGGACTAACCGATACAATGAGCAGTTCTTC
>-|TRBV5-4|TRBJ2-1|TRBD2
CASSRREGPGNEQFF
TGTGCCAGCAGCAGGCGGGAGGGCCCGGGCAATGAGCAGTTCTTC
>-|TRBV11-1|TRBJ2-3|-
CASSLQGTPSTDTQYF
TGTGCCAGCAGCTTACAGGGAACACCTAGCACAGATACGCAGTATTTT